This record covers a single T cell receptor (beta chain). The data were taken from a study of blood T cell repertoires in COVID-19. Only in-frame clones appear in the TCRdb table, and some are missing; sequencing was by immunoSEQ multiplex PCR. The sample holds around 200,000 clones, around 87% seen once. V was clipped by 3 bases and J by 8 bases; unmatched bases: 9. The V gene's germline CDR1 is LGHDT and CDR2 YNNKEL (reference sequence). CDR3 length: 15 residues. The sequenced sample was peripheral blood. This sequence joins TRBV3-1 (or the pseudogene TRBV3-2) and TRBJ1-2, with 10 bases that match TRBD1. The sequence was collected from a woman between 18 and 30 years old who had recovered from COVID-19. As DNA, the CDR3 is TGTGCCAGCAGCCAGCGGGACAGGGGACGTAAGGGCTACACCTTC. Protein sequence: CASSQRDRGRKGYTF.